Sequencing of this TCR beta chain was carried out in a study of human thymus T cells. General study points: Unrelated individuals had highly overlapping thymic repertoires, as reported in related research. In thymic and blood repertoires alike, V and J usage looked biased.

About this clone: The target antigen is unknown.

The thymus tissue came from resections taken during corrective heart surgery. Serving as donors were healthy Finnish infants, each of whom was having open corrective surgery for congenital heart defects. Data came from immunoSEQ multiplex PCR; TCRdb stores just in-frame clones and leaves some out. The sample yields some 130,000 clones, around 94% seen once. With V trimmed by 5 bases and J by 4 bases, 8 bases remained unmatched. The CDR3 consists of 15 residues. Germline-derived CDR1 and CDR2 are SGHVS and FQNEAQ. The sequence was obtained from a boy younger than two with a congenital heart defect but otherwise immunologically healthy. The specimen sequenced was thymus tissue. The gene calls are TRBV7-8 and TRBJ1-5, with 7 bases fitting TRBD1. CDR3 nucleotide sequence: TGTGCCAGCAGCGAAGGCGGGACAGCGAATCAGCCCCAGCATTTT. Amino acid sequence: CASSEGGTANQPQHF. The complete variable domain, with remaining parts taken from reference TRBV7-8 and TRBJ1-5, reads GAGVSQSPRYKVAKRGQDVALRCDPISGHVSLFWYQQALGQGPEFLTYFQNEAQLDKSGLPSDRFFAERPEGSVSTLKIQRTQQEDSAVYLCASSEGGTANQPQHFGDGTRLSIL.